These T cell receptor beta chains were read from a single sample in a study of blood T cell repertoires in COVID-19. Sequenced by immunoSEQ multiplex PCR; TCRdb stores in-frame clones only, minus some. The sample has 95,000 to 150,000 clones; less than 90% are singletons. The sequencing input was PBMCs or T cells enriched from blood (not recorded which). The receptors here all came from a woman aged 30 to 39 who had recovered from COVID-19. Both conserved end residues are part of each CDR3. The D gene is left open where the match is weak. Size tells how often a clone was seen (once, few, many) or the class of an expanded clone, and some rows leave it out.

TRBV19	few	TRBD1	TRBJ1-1	CASGDSSQRTEAFF	TGTGCCAGTGGGGACAGCTCCCAAAGGACTGAAGCTTTCTTT
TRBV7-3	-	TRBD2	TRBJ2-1	CASSLTLASGSWFF	TGTGCCAGCAGCTTAACGTTGGCTAGCGGGAGTTGGTTCTTC
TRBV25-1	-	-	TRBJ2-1	CASSPVYNEQFF	TGTGCCAGCAGTCCGGTCTACAATGAGCAGTTCTTC
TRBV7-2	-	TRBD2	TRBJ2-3	CASSSLAGAGHTQYF	TGTGCCAGCAGCTCCCTAGCGGGGGCAGGGCATACGCAGTATTTT
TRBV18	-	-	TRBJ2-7	CASSPGLDYEQYF	TGTGCCAGCTCACCCGGGTTGGACTACGAGCAGTACTTC
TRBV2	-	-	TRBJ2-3	CASTGRDTQYF	TGTGCCAGCACGGGTCGAGATACGCAGTATTTT
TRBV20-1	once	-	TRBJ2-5	CSASGGRQETQYF	TGCAGTGCTAGTGGGGGGCGTCAAGAGACCCAGTACTTC
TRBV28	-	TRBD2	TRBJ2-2	CASSSPGLANTGELFF	TGTGCCAGCAGTTCCCCGGGACTAGCGAACACCGGGGAGCTGTTTTTT
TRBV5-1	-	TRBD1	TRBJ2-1	CASRTGQRYNEQFF	TGCGCCAGCCGCACGGGACAGCGTTACAATGAGCAGTTCTTC
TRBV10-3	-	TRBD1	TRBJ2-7	CAISEGQGLFGYF	TGTGCCATCAGTGAAGGACAGGGGCTATTTGGGTACTTC
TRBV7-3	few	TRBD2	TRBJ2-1	CASSSQGLAGINEQFF	TGTGCCAGCAGCTCTCAGGGACTAGCGGGAATCAATGAGCAGTTCTTC
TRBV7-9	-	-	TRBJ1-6	CASSFPPAGLDSPLHF	TGTGCCAGCAGCTTCCCGCCGGCAGGGTTGGACTCACCCCTCCACTTT
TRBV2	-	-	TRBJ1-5	CASRPGVGSQPQHF	TGTGCCAGCAGGCCAGGGGTGGGGAGTCAGCCCCAGCATTTT
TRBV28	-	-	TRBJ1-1	CASSPTNGGDTEAFF	TGTGCCAGCAGCCCAACGAACGGAGGGGACACTGAAGCTTTCTTT
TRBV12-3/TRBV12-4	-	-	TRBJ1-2	CASSFGGYGYTF	TGTGCCAGCAGTTTTGGGGGGTATGGCTACACCTTC
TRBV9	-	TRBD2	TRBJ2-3	CASSHKRERADTQYF	TGTGCCAGCAGCCACAAGCGGGAGCGGGCAGATACGCAGTATTTT
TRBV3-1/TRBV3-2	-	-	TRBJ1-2	CASSQHRQALSYGYTF	TGTGCCAGCAGCCAACACCGACAGGCCCTTAGCTATGGCTACACCTTC
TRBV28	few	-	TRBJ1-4	CASSLSFGRGATNEKLFF	TGTGCCAGCAGTTTATCATTTGGTAGGGGCGCCACTAATGAAAAACTGTTTTTT
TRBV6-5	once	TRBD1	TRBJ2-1	CASSDTDRAGNEQFF	TGTGCCAGCAGCGACACGGACAGGGCCGGCAATGAGCAGTTCTTC
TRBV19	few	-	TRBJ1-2	CASSPANYGYTF	TGTGCCAGTAGTCCGGCTAACTATGGCTACACCTTC
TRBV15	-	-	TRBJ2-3	CATSRHSGQSVTDTQYF	TGTGCCACCAGCAGACACTCCGGACAGTCGGTGACAGATACGCAGTATTTT
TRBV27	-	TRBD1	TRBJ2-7	CASSSLRGTSYEQYF	TGTGCCAGCAGTTCCCTCAGGGGGACGTCCTACGAGCAGTACTTC
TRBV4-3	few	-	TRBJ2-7	CASSPTGVGDRTYEQYF	TGCGCCAGCAGCCCCACGGGGGTGGGGGATAGGACCTACGAGCAGTACTTC
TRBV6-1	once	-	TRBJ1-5	CASSEFFSSSNQPQHF	TGTGCCAGCAGTGAATTCTTTTCGTCGAGCAATCAGCCCCAGCATTTT
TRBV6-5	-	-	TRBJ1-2	CASSYSQVRVYGYTF	TGTGCCAGCAGTTACTCGCAGGTCAGGGTCTATGGCTACACCTTC
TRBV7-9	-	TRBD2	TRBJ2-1	CASNSFAGVRPNNEQFF	TGTGCCAGCAACTCATTCGCGGGAGTAAGACCCAACAATGAGCAGTTCTTC
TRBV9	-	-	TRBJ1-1	CASSGGPLINTEAFF	TGTGCCAGCAGCGGCGGCCCCCTTATTAACACTGAAGCTTTCTTT
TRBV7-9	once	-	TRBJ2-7	CASSRGYEQYF	TGTGCCAGCAGCCGGGGATACGAGCAGTACTTC
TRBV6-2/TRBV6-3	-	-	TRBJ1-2	CASSKSGTHNNYGYTF	TGTGCCAGCAGCAAATCCGGGACACACAATAACTATGGCTACACCTTC
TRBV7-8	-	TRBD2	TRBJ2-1	CASSPGSGRTYNEQFF	TGTGCCAGCAGCCCGGGTAGCGGGAGGACCTACAATGAGCAGTTCTTC
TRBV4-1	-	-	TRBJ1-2	CASSQGRGAEYGYTF	TGCGCCAGCAGCCAGGGGAGGGGGGCCGAGTATGGCTACACCTTC
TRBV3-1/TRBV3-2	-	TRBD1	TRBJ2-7	CASSQYMGQGYEQYF	TGTGCCAGCAGCCAATATATGGGACAGGGCTACGAGCAGTACTTC
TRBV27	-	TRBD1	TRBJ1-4	CASRRGDSGNEKLFF	TGTGCCAGCAGGCGCGGGGACAGCGGGAATGAAAAACTGTTTTTT
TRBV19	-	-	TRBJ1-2	CASSVSTNYGYTF	TGTGCCAGTAGTGTTTCCACTAACTATGGCTACACCTTC
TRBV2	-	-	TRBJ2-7	CASSWAGTSLTYEQYF	TGTGCCAGCAGTTGGGCCGGGACTTCTCTAACCTACGAGCAGTACTTC
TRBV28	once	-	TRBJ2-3	CASSTSGIDTQYF	TGTGCCAGCAGCACCTCAGGGATAGATACGCAGTATTTT
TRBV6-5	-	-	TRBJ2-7	CASSPTEVGEQYF	TGTGCCAGCAGTCCGACGGAGGTAGGCGAGCAGTACTTC
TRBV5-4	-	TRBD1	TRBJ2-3	CASTPDRGDTQYF	TGTGCCAGCACCCCAGACAGGGGGGATACGCAGTATTTT
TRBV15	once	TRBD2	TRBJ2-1	CATSSPPRTSGKFEQFF	TGTGCCACCAGCAGCCCCCCAAGGACTAGCGGGAAATTTGAGCAGTTCTTC
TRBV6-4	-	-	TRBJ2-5	CASSVVGGETQYF	TGTGCCAGCAGTGTTGTGGGAGGAGAGACCCAGTACTTC
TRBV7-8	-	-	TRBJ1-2	CASSLGGVTTQQYGYTF	TGTGCCAGCAGCTTAGGGGGCGTAACAACCCAACAATATGGCTACACCTTC
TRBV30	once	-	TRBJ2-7	CAWGAGSSYEQYF	TGTGCCTGGGGCGCCGGTAGCTCCTACGAGCAGTACTTC
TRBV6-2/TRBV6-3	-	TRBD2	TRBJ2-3	CASSYSVTSGSGTQYF	TGTGCCAGCAGTTACTCCGTAACTAGCGGGAGCGGGACGCAGTATTTT
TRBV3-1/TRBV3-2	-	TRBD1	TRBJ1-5	CASSQESRDRARRYSNQPQHF	TGTGCCAGCAGCCAAGAGAGTCGGGACAGGGCGCGCCGCTATAGCAATCAGCCCCAGCATTTT
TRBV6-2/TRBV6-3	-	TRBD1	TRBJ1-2	CASSSTEGALDYGYTF	TGTGCCAGCAGCTCTACGGAGGGGGCTTTGGACTATGGCTACACCTTC
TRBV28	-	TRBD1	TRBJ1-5	CASAGQGAVQPQHF	TGTGCCAGCGCCGGACAGGGGGCCGTTCAGCCCCAGCATTTT
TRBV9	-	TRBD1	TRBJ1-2	CASSGDSGYTF	TGTGCCAGCAGCGGGGACAGTGGCTACACCTTC
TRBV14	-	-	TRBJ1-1	CASSPTGLNTEAFF	TGTGCCAGCAGCCCGACAGGCCTGAACACTGAAGCTTTCTTT
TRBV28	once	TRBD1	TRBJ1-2	CASSSDREELYGYTF	TGTGCCAGCAGTTCGGACAGGGAGGAGCTCTATGGCTACACCTTC
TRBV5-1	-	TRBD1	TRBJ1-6	CASSGEDRGLDRSYNSPLHF	TGCGCCAGCAGCGGAGAGGACAGGGGGCTCGATAGGTCCTATAATTCACCCCTCCACTTT
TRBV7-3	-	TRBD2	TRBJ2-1	CASSLPSGRINEQFF	TGTGCCAGCAGCTTACCTAGCGGGAGGATCAATGAGCAGTTCTTC
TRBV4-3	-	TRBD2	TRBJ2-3	CASSQAGLEVDTQYF	TGCGCCAGCAGCCAAGCCGGACTAGAGGTGGATACGCAGTATTTT
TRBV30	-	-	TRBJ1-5	CAWSVQSFSNQPQHF	TGTGCCTGGAGTGTACAATCCTTTAGCAATCAGCCCCAGCATTTT
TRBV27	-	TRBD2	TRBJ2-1	CATHAGTRNGEQFF	TGTGCCACTCATGCCGGGACTAGGAATGGTGAGCAGTTCTTC
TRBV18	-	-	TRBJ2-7	CASSPSGHRHEQYF	TGTGCCAGCTCACCCTCGGGACATCGCCACGAGCAGTACTTC